This is a list of T cell receptor beta chains from one sample in a study of identical twins. One entry per CDR3 protein results from TCRdb running MiXCR on the 5' RACE reads. The sample includes 1.5 million to 2 million distinct CDR3 sequences, around 33% of them seen just once. Sequencing was done on a sample of cord blood. The receptors originated from a newborn girl in good health. Both conserved end residues are part of each CDR3. Fields, in order: V gene, clone size, D gene, J gene, CDR3 DNA, CDR3 protein. A D gene is named only where the DNA matches it firmly. Rows may omit the clone size; those that give it use once, few, many or a size class.

TRBV5-1	few	TRBD2	TRBJ2-3	TGCGCCAGCAGCTCCTTCCCTAGCGGGCCTAGCACAGATACGCAGTATTTT	CASSSFPSGPSTDTQYF
TRBV7-9	.	TRBD2	TRBJ2-5	TGTGCCAGCAGCCGACCTCGGACTAGCGGGAAAGAGACCCAGTACTTC	CASSRPRTSGKETQYF
TRBV5-1	few	TRBD1	TRBJ1-2	TGCGCCAGCAGCGTAATACAGGGGGCAGGGGGCTACACCTTC	CASSVIQGAGGYTF
TRBV12-3/TRBV12-4	.	TRBD1	TRBJ2-1	TGTGCCAGCAGTTTAGGGATGGACAGGTCCTCCTACGAGCAGTTCTTC	CASSLGMDRSSYEQFF
TRBV24-1	few	.	TRBJ2-1	TGTGCCACCAGTGACTCTGGGACTCCTGCGAATGAGCAGTTCTTC	CATSDSGTPANEQFF
TRBV3-1	.	.	TRBJ2-2	TGTGCCAGCAGCCAAGCCCAGGGTCCCGGGGAGCTGTTTTTT	CASSQAQGPGELFF
TRBV20-1	.	.	TRBJ1-1	TGCAGTGCTCGGGGCAGTTACACTGAAGCTTTCTTT	CSARGSYTEAFF
TRBV5-1	.	.	TRBJ2-5	TGCGCCAGCAGCTTGGCCGCTTGGACAAGTCAAGAGACCCAGTACTTC	CASSLAAWTSQETQYF
TRBV6-1	.	TRBD1	TRBJ1-2	TGTGCCAGCAGTCCGGAACAGGGGGCTGGTGGCTACACCTTC	CASSPEQGAGGYTF
TRBV4-2	.	TRBD1	TRBJ2-2	TGTGCCAGCAGCCAAGGAACAGGGGGCGACACCGGGGAGCTGTTTTTT	CASSQGTGGDTGELFF
TRBV7-8	.	.	TRBJ1-6	TGTGCCAGCAGCCGACGTCACAGGGAGTATAATTCACCCCCCCACTTT	CASSRRHREYNSPPHF
TRBV27	.	.	TRBJ2-5	TGTGCCAGCAGTTTAGTAGTCCACGGGACCTTATGGCACAATGAGCAGTACTTC	CASSLVVHGTLWHNEQYF
TRBV4-1	few	.	TRBJ1-2	TGCGCCAGCAGCCTTGGGGGGGACGCCTATGGCTACACCTTC	CASSLGGDAYGYTF
TRBV5-1	few	.	TRBJ2-3	TGCGCCAGCAGCGTCCTTCATACAGATACGCAGTATTTT	CASSVLHTDTQYF
TRBV27	.	TRBD1	TRBJ1-2	TGTGCCAGCAGGGGACAGAAGGGCTACACCTTC	CASRGQKGYTF
TRBV11-2	few	TRBD2	TRBJ2-3	TGTGCCAGCAGCTCGTTAAGTGGCGGGGGGGGAGATACGCAGTATTTT	CASSSLSGGGGDTQYF
TRBV3-1	.	TRBD2	TRBJ2-3	TGTGCCAGCAGCCCATGGGCGGCGGGGGGAGATACGCAGTATTTT	CASSPWAAGGDTQYF